These T cell receptor beta chains were read from a single sample in a study of cytomegalovirus exposure and HLA in healthy donors. The repertoire was sequenced with immunoSEQ multiplex PCR; TCRdb's copy has only in-frame clones and lacks some. There are 150,000 to 170,000 clones in the sample; 85% to 90% occur only once, and less than 2.5% lies in the top ten. The sequenced sample consisted of PBMCs. The receptors here all came from a human donor in good health. Each CDR3 is given with its conserved first and last residue. D genes are given only for firm matches. Size values are once, few and many counts, or a class for expanded clones, and some rows have none.

D gene: .; clone size: .; J gene: TRBJ1-2; V gene: TRBV14; CDR3 protein: CASSQDLAGLSGYTF; CDR3 DNA: TGTGCCAGCAGCCAAGATCTGGCAGGGTTGTCCGGCTACACCTTC
D gene: .; clone size: .; J gene: TRBJ2-7; V gene: TRBV30; CDR3 protein: CAWSVGSYEQYF; CDR3 DNA: TGTGCCTGGAGTGTCGGGAGCTACGAGCAGTACTTC
D gene: TRBD1; clone size: few; J gene: TRBJ1-2; V gene: TRBV5-6; CDR3 protein: CASSFYRGVGYGYTF; CDR3 DNA: TGTGCCAGCAGCTTTTACAGGGGTGTAGGCTATGGCTACACCTTC
D gene: TRBD1; clone size: .; J gene: TRBJ1-2; V gene: TRBV6-5; CDR3 protein: CASSYTGTDSSYGYTF; CDR3 DNA: TGTGCCAGCAGTTACACCGGGACAGATTCGTCCTATGGCTACACCTTC
D gene: .; clone size: .; J gene: TRBJ2-7; V gene: TRBV5-1; CDR3 protein: CASSLASDAYEQYF; CDR3 DNA: TGCGCCAGCAGCTTGGCTAGCGACGCCTACGAGCAGTACTTC
D gene: .; clone size: .; J gene: TRBJ2-7; V gene: TRBV10-3; CDR3 protein: CAISGTPRSGEQYF; CDR3 DNA: TGTGCCATCAGCGGGACACCCCGCTCTGGGGAGCAGTACTTC
D gene: TRBD1; clone size: .; J gene: TRBJ2-1; V gene: TRBV28; CDR3 protein: CASSLLGQGYYNEQFF; CDR3 DNA: TGTGCCAGCAGTTTGCTAGGACAGGGTTACTACAATGAGCAGTTCTTC
D gene: .; clone size: .; J gene: TRBJ2-1; V gene: TRBV5-1; CDR3 protein: CASSLASDSYNEQFF; CDR3 DNA: TGCGCCAGCAGCTTGGCTAGCGACTCCTACAATGAGCAGTTCTTC
D gene: TRBD1; clone size: .; J gene: TRBJ1-3; V gene: TRBV5-6; CDR3 protein: CASSLITPQGGTIYF; CDR3 DNA: TGTGCCAGCAGCCTAATCACCCCTCAGGGGGGAACCATATATTTT
D gene: TRBD1; clone size: .; J gene: TRBJ2-1; V gene: TRBV7-3; CDR3 protein: CASSLETGGINEQFF; CDR3 DNA: TGTGCCAGCAGCTTAGAAACAGGGGGGATCAATGAGCAGTTCTTC
D gene: .; clone size: .; J gene: TRBJ1-5; V gene: TRBV5-1; CDR3 protein: CASSLDGTNNQPQHF; CDR3 DNA: TGCGCCAGCAGCTTGGACGGGACAAACAATCAGCCCCAGCATTTT
D gene: TRBD1; clone size: few; J gene: TRBJ1-2; V gene: TRBV2; CDR3 protein: CASSVEGAWGYTF; CDR3 DNA: TGTGCCAGCAGTGTGGAGGGGGCTTGGGGCTACACCTTC
D gene: .; clone size: few; J gene: TRBJ1-1; V gene: TRBV30; CDR3 protein: CAWSVQENTEAFF; CDR3 DNA: TGTGCCTGGAGTGTACAGGAAAACACTGAAGCTTTCTTT
D gene: .; clone size: .; J gene: TRBJ2-3; V gene: TRBV11-3; CDR3 protein: CASSLGSRRTDTQYF; CDR3 DNA: TGTGCCAGCAGCTTAGGATCTAGACGCACAGATACGCAGTATTTT
D gene: .; clone size: once; J gene: TRBJ1-5; V gene: TRBV28; CDR3 protein: CASSKDRIDQPQHF; CDR3 DNA: TGTGCCAGCAGCAAAGACAGGATTGATCAGCCCCAGCATTTT
D gene: TRBD1; clone size: .; J gene: TRBJ1-3; V gene: TRBV7-9; CDR3 protein: CASRSGAGQGGGNTIYF; CDR3 DNA: TGTGCCAGCAGGTCCGGCGCGGGACAGGGAGGGGGAAACACCATATATTTT
D gene: TRBD1; clone size: .; J gene: TRBJ2-3; V gene: TRBV18; CDR3 protein: CASSPGQGMTDTQYF; CDR3 DNA: TGTGCCAGCTCACCAGGACAGGGTATGACAGATACGCAGTATTTT
D gene: TRBD2; clone size: .; J gene: TRBJ2-3; V gene: TRBV29-1; CDR3 protein: CSLLADLGNTQYF; CDR3 DNA: TGCAGCCTACTAGCGGACCTAGGGAACACGCAGTATTTT
D gene: .; clone size: .; J gene: TRBJ2-1; V gene: TRBV2; CDR3 protein: CASFRTRSVEQFF; CDR3 DNA: TGTGCCAGCTTTCGGACAAGGAGCGTTGAGCAGTTCTTC
D gene: .; clone size: once; J gene: TRBJ2-1; V gene: TRBV11-2; CDR3 protein: CASSSFGGGHNEQFF; CDR3 DNA: TGTGCCAGCAGCTCCTTTGGGGGAGGCCACAATGAGCAGTTCTTC
D gene: .; clone size: .; J gene: TRBJ2-3; V gene: TRBV11-2; CDR3 protein: CASSLSAGSTDTQYF; CDR3 DNA: TGTGCCAGCAGCTTATCGGCAGGCAGCACAGATACGCAGTATTTT
D gene: TRBD1; clone size: .; J gene: TRBJ1-2; V gene: TRBV2; CDR3 protein: CASSAGDRLTLSYGYTF; CDR3 DNA: TGTGCCAGCAGTGCTGGGGACAGGTTGACACTTAGCTATGGCTACACCTTC
D gene: .; clone size: .; J gene: TRBJ1-5; V gene: TRBV6-4; CDR3 protein: CASSPDGGFGQPQHF; CDR3 DNA: TGTGCCAGCAGTCCCGACGGGGGGTTTGGGCAGCCCCAGCATTTT
D gene: TRBD1; clone size: many; J gene: TRBJ1-5; V gene: TRBV19; CDR3 protein: CASSPSRTGGDQPQHF; CDR3 DNA: TGTGCCAGTAGTCCTAGTAGGACAGGGGGCGATCAGCCCCAGCATTTT
D gene: TRBD1; clone size: once; J gene: TRBJ2-7; V gene: TRBV7-2; CDR3 protein: CASSLAGTGLVEQYF; CDR3 DNA: TGTGCCAGCAGCTTGGCCGGGACAGGGTTAGTCGAGCAGTACTTC
D gene: TRBD2; clone size: .; J gene: TRBJ2-1; V gene: TRBV7-2; CDR3 protein: CASDWGGYNEQFF; CDR3 DNA: TGTGCCTCCGACTGGGGGGGATACAATGAGCAGTTCTTC
D gene: .; clone size: .; J gene: TRBJ1-2; V gene: TRBV6-1; CDR3 protein: CASSATASNYGYTF; CDR3 DNA: TGTGCCAGCAGTGCAACAGCCTCTAACTATGGCTACACCTTC
D gene: .; clone size: once; J gene: TRBJ1-6; V gene: TRBV7-2; CDR3 protein: CASSLARVTGQSPLHF; CDR3 DNA: TGTGCCAGCAGCTTAGCCAGGGTTACAGGGCAATCACCCCTCCACTTT